This T cell receptor (beta chain) derives from a study of Tregs in tolerant kidney transplant recipients. Findings and caveats of the study: Donor-specific Treg expansion exceeded global Treg expansion in tolerant patients, suggesting antigen drive. The small number of patients limits these findings pending further validation.

The CDR3 loop spans 14 amino acids. V gave up 3 bases and J gave up 2 bases; unmatched junction bases: 0. The germline V gene has CDR1 KGHSH and CDR2 LQKENI. Remarks on this clone: The antigen remains undetermined.

Thawed PBMCs were FACS-sorted into unstimulated CD4+CD25+CD127- regulatory T cells, CD4+CD25- non-regulatory cells, CD4 and CD8 cells. An overnight rest at 37°C with about 200 IU/ml IL-2 preceded regulatory T cell sorting from thawed PBMCs. Some clones are missing from TCRdb's copy, which holds only in-frame ones; the method was immunoSEQ multiplex PCR. The sample lists around 66,000 clones, 80% to 90% seen once, with around 2.3% in the top ten. The clonotype was recovered from a human donor who received a combined kidney and bone marrow transplant. Sequenced material: Tregs from blood, taken before the transplant. The V gene is TRBV18, the J gene TRBJ2-7; 11 bases map to TRBD1. CDR3 residues: CASSPGQGAYEQYF. DNA for the CDR3: TGTGCCAGCTCACCGGGACAGGGGGCCTACGAGCAGTACTTC.